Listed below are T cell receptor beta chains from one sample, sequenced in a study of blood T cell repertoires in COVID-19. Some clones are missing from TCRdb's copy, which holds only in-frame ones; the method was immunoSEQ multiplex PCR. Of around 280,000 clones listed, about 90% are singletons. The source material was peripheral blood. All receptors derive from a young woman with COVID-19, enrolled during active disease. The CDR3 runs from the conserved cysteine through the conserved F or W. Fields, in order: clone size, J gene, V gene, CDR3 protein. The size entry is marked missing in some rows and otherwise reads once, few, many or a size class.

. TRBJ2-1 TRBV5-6 CASSPPRGLYNEQFF
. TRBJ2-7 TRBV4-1 CASSQPPGGEQYF
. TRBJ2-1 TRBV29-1 CSVDATGADNEQFF
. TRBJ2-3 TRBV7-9 CASSWGLAGSTDTQYF
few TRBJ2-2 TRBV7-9 CASSLGVSGINTGELFF
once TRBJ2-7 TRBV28 CASRTPYEQYF
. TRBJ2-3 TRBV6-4 CASSDSVGRDTQYF
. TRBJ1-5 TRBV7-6 CASSRLRDQPQHF
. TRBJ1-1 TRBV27 CASSSQTGQGGTEAFF
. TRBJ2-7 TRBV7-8 CASSLLGGADLSGQYF
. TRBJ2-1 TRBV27 CASSFERGSYNEQFF
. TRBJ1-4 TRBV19 CASKTPGMTNEKLFF
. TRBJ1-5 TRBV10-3 CAIKEGADNQPQHF
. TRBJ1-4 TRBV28 CASSSGTTNEKLFF
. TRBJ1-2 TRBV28 CASRTAYGYTF
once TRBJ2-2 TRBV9 CASTWGGHGGELFF
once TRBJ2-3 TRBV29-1 CSVDGSLGSDTQYF
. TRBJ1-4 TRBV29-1 CSGQGEDEKLFF
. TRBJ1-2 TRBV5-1 CASSSVDRAYGYTF
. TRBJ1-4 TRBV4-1 CASSQGAVGGFEKLFF
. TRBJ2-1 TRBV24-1 CATSDYGTGVDEQFF
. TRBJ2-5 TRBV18 CASSPRLADQETQYF
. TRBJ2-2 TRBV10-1 CASSDPGTGGLGELFF
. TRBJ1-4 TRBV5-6 CASSLVRDTNEKLFF
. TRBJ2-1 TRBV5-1 CASSLALVDEQFF
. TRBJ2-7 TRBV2 CAITGQRDEQYF
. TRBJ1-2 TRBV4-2 CASSQGPRGSFYGYTF
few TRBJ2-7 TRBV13 CASGLGGGYEQYF
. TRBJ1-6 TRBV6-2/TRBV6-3 CASSPQVGTENSPLHF
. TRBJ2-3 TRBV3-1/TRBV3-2 CASSFFIGESTDTQYF
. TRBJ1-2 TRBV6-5 CASSSPTGTGYGGYTF
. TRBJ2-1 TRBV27 CASSPRGTSYNEQFF
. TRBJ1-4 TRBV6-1 CASSETGEVEKLFF
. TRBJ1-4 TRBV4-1 CASSPIPGQGGTNEKLFF
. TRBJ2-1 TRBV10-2 CASDRGGSYNEQFF
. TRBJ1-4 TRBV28 CASSLRYEKLFF
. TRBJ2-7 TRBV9 CASSGPQGYEQYF
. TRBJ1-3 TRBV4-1 CASSQESGLANTIYF
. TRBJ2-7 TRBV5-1 CACAPSRTTLNEQYF
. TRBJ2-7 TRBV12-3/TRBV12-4 CASMAPGGEQYF
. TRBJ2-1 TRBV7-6 CASSLGLAGGGEQFF
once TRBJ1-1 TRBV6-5 CASRLTGVGTEAFF
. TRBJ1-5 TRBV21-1 CASSTSGSNQPQHF
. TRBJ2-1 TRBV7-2 CASSLVGTSLFF